A selection of T cell receptor beta chains follows, all from one sample in a study of blood T cell repertoires in COVID-19. Produced via immunoSEQ multiplex PCR; TCRdb's table is partial and in-frame only. The top ten hold about 2% of the sample, which has 300,000 to 350,000 clones, 75% to 90% seen once. Sequencing was carried out using peripheral blood. Receptors originate from a man aged 18 to 35 with active or convalescent COVID-19. Both conserved end residues are trimmed from each CDR3. Fields, in order: V gene, J gene, D gene, CDR3 protein. The D gene is left open where the match is weak.

v_call: TRBV27; j_call: TRBJ1-2; d_call: .; cdr3_aa: ASSSGNYGYT
v_call: TRBV28; j_call: TRBJ1-1; d_call: .; cdr3_aa: ASSLFTRGNTEAF
v_call: TRBV27; j_call: TRBJ2-2; d_call: TRBD2; cdr3_aa: ASSPGVLAGANTGELF
v_call: TRBV10-2; j_call: TRBJ2-5; d_call: TRBD1; cdr3_aa: ASRRGQGLGETQY
v_call: TRBV20-1; j_call: TRBJ1-4; d_call: .; cdr3_aa: SASVPTATNEKLF
v_call: TRBV19; j_call: TRBJ1-6; d_call: .; cdr3_aa: ATKRTENSPLH
v_call: TRBV2; j_call: TRBJ2-5; d_call: .; cdr3_aa: ASSGSGYREETQY
v_call: TRBV9; j_call: TRBJ2-3; d_call: .; cdr3_aa: ASSVYGGDDTQY
v_call: TRBV10-3; j_call: TRBJ2-1; d_call: TRBD2; cdr3_aa: AISESLGLAAGFEQF
v_call: TRBV9; j_call: TRBJ2-7; d_call: .; cdr3_aa: ASSVGQTYEQY
v_call: TRBV5-1; j_call: TRBJ2-7; d_call: TRBD2; cdr3_aa: ASSDPSGRAHYEQY
v_call: TRBV10-1; j_call: TRBJ1-5; d_call: .; cdr3_aa: ATSEGGNQPQH
v_call: TRBV19; j_call: TRBJ2-3; d_call: TRBD2; cdr3_aa: ASSKGLAGTTDTQY
v_call: TRBV29-1; j_call: TRBJ2-7; d_call: .; cdr3_aa: SGLTGYEQY
v_call: TRBV2; j_call: TRBJ1-3; d_call: .; cdr3_aa: ASSTGPISSGNTIY
v_call: TRBV7-6; j_call: TRBJ2-3; d_call: TRBD1; cdr3_aa: ASSLVPGQGIIDTQY
v_call: TRBV5-8; j_call: TRBJ1-6; d_call: TRBD1; cdr3_aa: ASSFSDRGNSPLH
v_call: TRBV4-2; j_call: TRBJ2-3; d_call: TRBD2; cdr3_aa: ASSQDTSGTFLTDTQY
v_call: TRBV27; j_call: TRBJ2-7; d_call: .; cdr3_aa: ASSPGQNYEQY
v_call: TRBV6-2/TRBV6-3; j_call: TRBJ2-7; d_call: .; cdr3_aa: ASSYGGGPYEQY
v_call: TRBV10-2; j_call: TRBJ1-4; d_call: .; cdr3_aa: ASSESREKLF
v_call: TRBV9; j_call: TRBJ2-3; d_call: .; cdr3_aa: ASSVDGLAPDTQY
v_call: TRBV11-1; j_call: TRBJ1-1; d_call: .; cdr3_aa: ASRRQPDTEAF
v_call: TRBV10-2; j_call: TRBJ2-5; d_call: .; cdr3_aa: ASSQAPGETQY
v_call: TRBV12-3/TRBV12-4; j_call: TRBJ1-1; d_call: .; cdr3_aa: ASSLAPGLAF
v_call: TRBV7-2; j_call: TRBJ1-5; d_call: .; cdr3_aa: ASSLGGRNQPQH
v_call: TRBV7-9; j_call: TRBJ1-6; d_call: TRBD1; cdr3_aa: ASSSTTGDRSYNSPLH
v_call: TRBV9; j_call: TRBJ2-1; d_call: TRBD1; cdr3_aa: ASSEPTGSSYNEQF
v_call: TRBV4-3; j_call: TRBJ1-5; d_call: .; cdr3_aa: ASSQERQGYQPQH
v_call: TRBV6-1; j_call: TRBJ1-6; d_call: .; cdr3_aa: ASSASPPSSYNSPLH